The following is a T cell receptor beta chain sequence with its context. It was with a sample-barcoded 5' primer and a J-beta primer mix that a second PCR of roughly 7 to 12 cycles was run. Every single cDNA molecule received a tag from a template-switch adaptor with 12 random nucleotides. Each sample provided no less than 2.5 million CDR3-containing paired-end reads. TCRdb used MiXCR to reprocess the 5' RACE reads, holding one entry per CDR3 protein. The table lists about a million distinct CDR3 sequences, roughly 47% of them singletons. V was clipped by 5 bases and J by 11 bases, with 18 bases between them. This CDR3 contains 13 residues. These data originate in a study of blood T cells in healthy people across ages. Peripheral blood from each donor was collected in a volume of ten milliliters. With each sample, at least 5 micrograms of total RNA were extracted.

The TCR was taken from a woman between 55 and 75 years old in good health. What was sequenced was blood. The V gene is TRBV12-3 or TRBV12-4, the J gene TRBJ2-5; D is undetermined. The CDR3 bases are TGTGCCAGCAGTCTCCTCACCGTCCCTGAGCAGTACTTC. As protein: CASSLLTVPEQYF.